This passage covers 21 T cell receptor beta chains from one sample sequenced in a study of blood T cells in healthy people across ages. With a J-beta primer mix and a sample-barcoded 5' primer, a second PCR ran roughly 7 to 11 cycles. TCRdb recomputed calls from the 5' RACE reads with MiXCR, one row per CDR3 protein. This sample yields 450,000 to 700,000 distinct CDR3 sequences, of which 25% to 30% are seen a single time; under 20% belongs to the top ten. The sample taken for sequencing was blood. These receptors were obtained from a woman in her seventies in good health.

A few counts support this clonotype. One end of the junction fails to match germline, which may point to a read error. The V call is TRBV10-3, the J call TRBJ2-7; TRBD2 might be the D (6 bases). CDR3 length: 11 residues. Per germline, CDR1 ENHRY and CDR2 SYGVKD. This chain's CDR3 is CATRDRDSQSF. Written as DNA, the CDR3 is TGTGCCACCCGGGACCGGGACTCCCAGTCCTTC.

The chain employs TRBV5-1 and TRBJ2-2; TRBD1 agrees at 10 bases. The CDR3 is 16 residues long. Germline V lookup: CDR1 SGHRS, CDR2 YFSETQ. Germline trimming cut 7 bases from V and 5 bases from J; bases unmatched to any gene: 11. The CDR3 DNA sequence: TGCGCCAGCGCGAAATCGGGACAGGGGATTACCGGGGAGCTGTTTTTT. Residues: CASAKSGQGITGELFF.

The chain is built from TRBV6-1 and TRBJ2-1, with D possibly TRBD2 on 6 matching bases. Germline V CDR1 and CDR2: MNHNS, SASEGT. The CDR3 totals 17 residues. V dropped 8 bases and J dropped 7 bases, with 27 bases sitting between them. The CDR3 protein is CASSSPSGGSPGNEQFF. In DNA, the CDR3 is TGTGCCAGCTCCTCACCATCCGGAGGGAGCCCGGGAAATGAGCAGTTCTTC.

The chain has TRBV4-1 and TRBJ2-3, with 7 nucleotides matching TRBD2. The junction had 8 bases not matched to a gene; V was cut back by 0 bases and J by 5 bases. The CDR3 extends over 16 amino acids. Germline lookup yields CDR1 MGHRA and CDR2 YSYEKL. CDR3 DNA: TGCGCCAGCAGCCAAGATGGGGAGGTAGCGGGAGATACGCAGTATTTT. It specifies CASSQDGEVAGDTQYF.

This clonotype showed up just a few times. This rearrangement joins TRBV9 to TRBJ2-5; the D gene is possibly TRBD2 (5 bases). The J call is uncertain, as TRBJ2-1 better fits the DNA end. This CDR3 contains 12 residues. The V gene's germline CDR1 is SGDLS and CDR2 YYNGEE. The CDR3 bases are TGTGCCAGCAGCGCCGAGGGCGATGAGCAGTTCTTC. As protein: CASSAEGDEQFF.

V gene TRBV12-3 or TRBV12-4 combines with J gene TRBJ1-4, with D possibly matching TRBD1 (6 bases). Trimming removed 6 bases from V and 6 bases from J, with 20 bases in between. This CDR3 contains 16 residues. The CDR3 spells CASRGERGSLYEKLFF. CDR3 sequence (DNA): TGTGCCAGCAGAGGGGAGAGGGGGTCGTTATATGAAAAACTGTTTTTT.

This clonotype was counted a few times. The chain has TRBV4-2 and TRBJ1-3, with D possibly TRBD1 on 5 matching bases. This CDR3 region has 18 residues. Germline V lookup: CDR1 LGHNA, CDR2 YNFKEQ. The V end lost 4 bases, the J end lost 0 bases, and 19 bases lay between the germline ends. CDR3 sequence: CASSPVVAGEYSGNTIYF. CDR3 sequence (DNA): TGTGCCAGCAGCCCCGTCGTTGCGGGGGAATACTCTGGAAACACCATATATTTT.

The rearrangement uses TRBV7-2 and TRBJ2-7; D may be TRBD1 or TRBD2 (5 bases each). V shed 5 bases and J shed 4 bases, with 15 bases lying between them. Germline assignment: CDR1 SGHTA and CDR2 FQGNSA. CDR3 length: 14 residues. The CDR3 DNA sequence: TGTGCCAGCAGCGTTTGGGACCTTGGGTACGAGCAGTACTTC. It translates to CASSVWDLGYEQYF. Looking up the rest from reference TRBV7-2 and TRBJ2-7 gives the full variable domain: GAGVSQSPSNKVTEKGKDVELRCDPISGHTALYWYRQSLGQGLEFLIYFQGNSAPDKSGLPSDRFSAERTGGSVSTLTIQRTQQEDSAVYLCASSVWDLGYEQYFGPGTRLTVT.

This clonotype was seen a few times. J is TRBJ1-5 and V is TRBV2, with no clear D. This CDR3 region has 13 residues. Germline CDR1 reads SNHLY; CDR2 reads FYNNEI. Trimming cost V 5 bases and J 0 bases, with 5 bases left between them. CDR3 nucleotide sequence: TGTGCCAGCAGTCAGAATAGCAATCAGCCCCAGCATTTT. This sequence encodes CASSQNSNQPQHF.

This chain links TRBV7-2 with TRBJ2-5; D is unclear. This CDR3 comprises 12 residues. Between the trimmed V and J ends, which lost 5 bases and 11 bases, there was a span of 15 bases. CDR1 and CDR2 (germline): SGHTA, FQGNSA. Here the CDR3 DNA reads TGTGCCAGCAGCCCCGACGGACGGAAGCAGTACTTC. Translated, it gives CASSPDGRKQYF.

This clonotype was observed a handful of times. The chain links TRBV24-1 to TRBJ1-1; a weak D match, TRBD1 (5 bases). CDR1 is KGHDR, CDR2 SFDVKD, per germline. This CDR3 contains 13 residues. The ends were cut back, 4 bases at V and 11 bases at J, with 16 bases in the middle. CDR3: CATSETGRDVAFF. The CDR3 DNA reads as TGTGCCACCAGTGAAACGGGACGGGATGTTGCTTTCTTT.

This clonotype came up a few times. The CDR3 coding sequence is TGTGCCAGCTCCCAGAGTCAGACCCAGTACTTC. Residues: CASSQSQTQYF. The chain has TRBV7-9 and TRBJ2-5; D remains unclear. The CDR3 covers 11 residues. CDR1 and CDR2 from the germline V gene are SEHNR and FQNEAQ (reference sequence). V lost 8 bases, J lost 6 bases, and 10 bases lay in between.

The chain uses TRBV3-1 and TRBJ2-4; no clear D. Trimming cost V 0 bases and J 10 bases, with 13 bases left between them. The CDR3 has 14 amino acids. Germline-derived CDR1 and CDR2 are LGHDT and YNNKEL (reference sequence). CDR3 sequence: CASSQDGGKGIQYF. Here the CDR3 DNA reads TGTGCCAGCAGCCAAGACGGCGGTAAGGGAATTCAGTACTTC.

The CDR3 nucleotides are TGTGCCAGCAGCTTAAATATAGTGGGTGGCTACACCTTC. Its protein product is CASSLNIVGGYTF. The chain is built from TRBV7-2 and TRBJ1-2; D gene unclear. The CDR3 contains 13 residues. Germline V gene sequence: CDR1 SGHTA, CDR2 FQGNSA. Trimming cost V 2 bases and J 7 bases, with 11 bases left between them. Variable domain in full (rest from reference TRBV7-2 and TRBJ1-2): GAGVSQSPSNKVTEKGKDVELRCDPISGHTALYWYRQSLGQGLEFLIYFQGNSAPDKSGLPSDRFSAERTGGSVSTLTIQRTQQEDSAVYLCASSLNIVGGYTFGSGTRLTVV.

Comment on this clonotype: The junction and the germline gene differ at one end; a read error may be behind it. CDR3 sequence: CAGSQGPWGNEQFF. DNA for the CDR3: TGTGCCGGCAGCCAAGGGCCTTGGGGGAATGAGCAGTTCTTC. The chain has TRBV3-1 and TRBJ2-1; D tentatively reads TRBD1 or TRBD2 (5 bases each). This CDR3 has 14 residues. Germline loops: CDR1 LGHDT, CDR2 YNNKEL (reference sequence).

This clonotype was found a few times. The rearrangement uses TRBV18 and TRBJ1-1; D unresolved. The CDR3 extends over 16 amino acids. The germline V and J ends were trimmed by 3 bases and 1 base, with 15 bases remaining between them. The germline gives CDR1 KGHSH, CDR2 LQKENI. The CDR3 DNA reads as TGTGCCAGCTCACCGAGTCAAGCAGGATCGAACACTGAAGCTTTCTTT. This sequence encodes CASSPSQAGSNTEAFF.

This clonotype has a handful of counts. V and J are TRBV7-2 and TRBJ1-4; 9 bases fit TRBD1. Trimming at V came to 0 bases and at J to 2 bases, leaving 1 base not matched to a gene. This CDR3 comprises 16 residues. Looked up from germline, CDR1 is SGHTA and CDR2 is FQGNSA. CDR3 in amino acids: CASSLAGQGTNEKLFF. CDR3 coding DNA: TGTGCCAGCAGCTTAGCGGGACAGGGTACTAATGAAAAACTGTTTTTT. Based on the CDR3 plus reference TRBV7-2 and TRBJ1-4, the full variable domain is GAGVSQSPSNKVTEKGKDVELRCDPISGHTALYWYRQSLGQGLEFLIYFQGNSAPDKSGLPSDRFSAERTGGSVSTLTIQRTQQEDSAVYLCASSLAGQGTNEKLFFGSGTQLSVL.

The V call is TRBV6-5, the J call TRBJ2-7; a possible D gene is TRBD2 (5 bases). The ends were cut back, 8 bases at V and 2 bases at J, with 16 bases in the middle. Germline-derived CDR1 and CDR2 are MNHEY and SVGAGI. This CDR3 comprises 14 residues. The CDR3 reads CASRTDLNTYEQYF. CDR3 coding DNA: TGTGCCAGCCGGACTGATCTTAATACCTACGAGCAGTACTTC.

This clonotype was seen a handful of times. The chain has TRBV6-2 or TRBV6-3 and TRBJ2-2, with D perhaps matching TRBD1 (5 bases). This CDR3 contains 14 residues. CDR1 and CDR2 (germline): MNHEY, SVGEGT. Trimming shortened V by 5 bases and J by 9 bases, and 16 bases separated the two germline ends. DNA of the CDR3: TGTGCCAGCAGTCCTAGGGGTACCCCGTGGGAGCTGTTTTTT. Protein product: CASSPRGTPWELFF.

The chain links TRBV5-8 to TRBJ2-4; no clear D gene. The CDR3 loop spans 13 amino acids. Looked up from germline, CDR1 is SGHTS and CDR2 is YDEGEE. The ends were cut back, 2 bases at V and 9 bases at J, with 12 bases in the middle. In nucleotides, the CDR3 is TGTGCCAGCAGCTTAGGACGAGATACCATTCAGTACTTC. This translates into CASSLGRDTIQYF.

The chain has TRBV29-1 and TRBJ2-3, with D hard to call. Germline CDR1 SQVTM, CDR2 ANQGSEA. CDR3 length: 11 amino acids. V gave up 7 bases and J gave up 0 bases, with 5 bases separating them. This CDR3 is CSAASTDTQYF. Written as DNA, the CDR3 is TGCAGCGCCGCTAGCACAGATACGCAGTATTTT.